This T cell receptor (beta chain) is from a study of beta chain features in type 1 diabetes. Points from the study as a whole: All four CD4+ subsets of Type 1 diabetes patients contained TCRB CDR3s that were moderately but significantly shorter.

CDR3 length: 15 amino acids. The germline V gene encodes CDR1 MNHNY and CDR2 SVGAGI (reference sequence). Trimming pared 6 bases from V and 0 bases from J, leaving 13 bases between. With respect to this clone: Its antigen remains unidentified.

Expressed TCRB transcripts got sequenced, as all isolated RNA was reverse transcribed. Sequencing was performed with immunoSEQ multiplex PCR; in TCRdb, only in-frame clones are kept and a portion is missing. The sample has about 390,000 clones; around 9.6% are singletons. The receptor was derived from a man aged 25 to 40 with type 1 diabetes. Sequencing was performed on central memory CD4+ T cells from blood. The genes are TRBV6-6 and TRBJ2-3; D might be TRBD1 (6 bases). The CDR3 sequence: CASSRTAASTDTQYF. In nucleotides, the CDR3 is TGTGCCAGCAGCCGGACAGCCGCTAGCACAGATACGCAGTATTTT.